These 19 T cell receptor beta chains were sequenced from one sample in a study of neurological immune-mediated disorders. TCRdb reprocessed the 5' RACE reads via MiXCR and lists one record per CDR3 protein. The sample includes around 28,000 distinct CDR3 sequences, roughly 2.5% of them seen just once. The sample consisted of PBMCs. These receptors came from a woman between 50 and 59 years old with multiple sclerosis.

By share of the sample, this clonotype is medium-sized. This rearrangement joins TRBV20-1 to TRBJ2-2, with 11 bases matching TRBD2. The V gene's germline CDR1 is DFQATT and CDR2 SNEGSKA (reference sequence). This CDR3 has 13 residues. V was pared by 5 bases and J by 5 bases, with 1 base of the junction left unmatched. This chain's CDR3 is CSAWTSGTGELFF. CDR3 DNA: TGCAGTGCTTGGACTAGCGGGACCGGGGAGCTGTTTTTT.

This clonotype was counted ten times or more. The J gene is TRBJ2-5, the V gene TRBV29-1; D may correspond to TRBD1 or TRBD2 (5 bases each). CDR1 is SQVTM and CDR2 is ANQGSEA in the germline V gene. The CDR3 spans 12 residues. V lost 7 bases and J 5 bases, leaving 14 bases between the germline ends. CDR3 residues: CSASPGRETQYF. Here the CDR3 DNA reads TGCAGCGCGAGCCCGGGGCGGGAGACCCAGTACTTC.

The table lists this clonotype with many counts. The chain couples TRBV29-1 to TRBJ2-7; 12 bases map to TRBD2. Trimming removed 4 bases from V and 6 bases from J; junction bases left unmatched: 4. The V gene's germline CDR1 is SQVTM and CDR2 ANQGSEA. The CDR3 loop spans 13 amino acids. The CDR3: CSVGTSGTSEQYF. As DNA, the CDR3 is TGCAGCGTTGGGACTAGCGGGACCTCCGAGCAGTACTTC.

This clonotype has at least ten counts. The V gene is TRBV5-1, the J gene TRBJ2-7, with D perhaps TRBD2 (6 bases). This CDR3 spans 15 amino acids. V shed 0 bases and J shed 4 bases, with 14 bases lying between them. CDR1 and CDR2 (germline): SGHRS, YFSETQ. CDR3 nucleotide sequence: TGCGCCAGCAGCTTGGTGGAGGGGCCTTTTTACGAGCAGTACTTC. Its protein product is CASSLVEGPFYEQYF.

This clonotype occurred a few times. The chain is built from TRBV3-1 and TRBJ2-5; no clear D. V was pared by 6 bases and J by 5 bases, with 10 bases between. Germline CDR1 and CDR2: LGHDT and YNNKEL (reference sequence). CDR3 length equals 12 residues. This CDR3 reads CASRTAAETQYF. In nucleotides, the CDR3 is TGTGCCAGCAGGACGGCGGCCGAGACCCAGTACTTC.

This clonotype showed up many times. With a much larger clone just one base away, this may be a read error. This sequence joins TRBV20-1 and TRBJ2-1, with 9 bases aligning to TRBD2. Germline CDR1 and CDR2: DFQATT and SNEGSKA (reference sequence). This CDR3 is 15 amino acids long. Trimming removed 1 base from V and 6 bases from J; junction bases left unmatched: 7. The DNA for the CDR3 is TGCAGTGCTAGAGTGAGCGGGAGGACTTCCAATGAGCAGTTCTTC. Encoded protein: CSARVSGRTSNEQFF.

This clonotype was counted many times. The V gene is TRBV24-1, the J gene TRBJ2-1; 14 nucleotides line up with TRBD2. Germline V gene lookup returns CDR1 KGHDR and CDR2 SFDVKD. The CDR3 length is 17 residues. V lost 3 bases, J lost 9 bases, and 9 bases stayed unmatched. This CDR3 reads CATSDLPTSGRASEQFF. The CDR3 DNA follows: TGTGCCACCAGTGATCTCCCGACTAGCGGGAGGGCCAGTGAGCAGTTCTTC.

The rearrangement uses TRBV11-2 and TRBJ2-7; the D call may be TRBD1 or TRBD2 (5 bases each). Germline CDR1 reads SGHAT; CDR2 reads FQNNGV. The V and J ends lost 4 bases and 4 bases respectively, with 17 bases between them. This CDR3 has 15 residues. Written as DNA, the CDR3 is TGTGCCAGCAGCTCCACCGGGACGGCGAATTACGAGCAGTACTTC. It codes for CASSSTGTANYEQYF.

This clonotype is medium-sized. The chain carries TRBV4-1 and TRBJ2-5, with a tentative D call TRBD1 (6 bases). The CDR3 is 14 amino acids. CDR1 and CDR2 from the germline V gene are MGHRA and YSYEKL. V lost 7 bases to trimming and J lost 5 bases, with 17 bases between them. Written as DNA, the CDR3 is TGCGCCAGCAACCCAAGAACAGGGTTGGAGACCCAGTACTTC. It yields the protein CASNPRTGLETQYF.

The rearrangement uses TRBV29-1 and TRBJ2-1, with 16 bases lining up with TRBD2. Germline lookup yields CDR1 SQVTM and CDR2 ANQGSEA. V lost 3 bases to trimming and J lost 0 bases; unmatched junction nucleotides: 2. The CDR3 extends over 17 amino acids. The CDR3 reads CSVEGLAGGPSYNEQFF. CDR3 sequence (DNA): TGCAGCGTTGAGGGACTAGCGGGAGGGCCCTCCTACAATGAGCAGTTCTTC.

This clonotype was counted ten times or more. The chain uses TRBV7-2 and TRBJ2-3; TRBD2 agrees at 13 bases. V trimming: 4 bases; J trimming: 6 bases; junction bases outside the gene matches: 4. The CDR3 contains 15 residues. Germline lookup yields CDR1 SGHTA and CDR2 FQGNSA. CDR3 protein: CASSSGLAGMDTQYF. In DNA form, the CDR3 reads TGTGCCAGCAGCTCGGGACTAGCGGGGATGGATACGCAGTATTTT.

This clonotype was detected ten times or more. The gene calls are TRBV2 and TRBJ1-5; D remains unclear. The CDR3 has 18 residues. CDR1 is SNHLY, CDR2 FYNNEI, per germline. The V end lost 0 bases, the J end lost 0 bases, and 15 bases lay between the germline ends. DNA of the CDR3: TGTGCCAGCAGTGAAGCGCTCGGCAGCGACTATAGCAATCAGCCCCAGCATTTT. Residues: CASSEALGSDYSNQPQHF.

This clonotype was observed at least ten times. One end of the junction fails to match germline, which may point to a read error. The rearrangement uses TRBV7-7 and TRBJ1-2; D uncertain. The germline gives CDR1 SSHAT, CDR2 FNYEAQ (reference sequence). The CDR3 extends over 13 amino acids. CDR3 sequence (DNA): TGTGCTAGCAGATCCCGCGGGAGTGAGGGCTACACCTTC. Translating gives CASRSRGSEGYTF.

A remark on this clonotype: This may arise from a read error, as a much more abundant clone is one base away. The CDR3 protein is CSAGGGGKDTQYF. CDR3 nucleotides: TGCAGTGCTGGTGGGGGCGGGAAAGATACCCAGTACTTC. The V call is TRBV20-1, the J call TRBJ2-5; the D gene could be TRBD1 or TRBD2 (6 bases each). From germline, CDR1 is DFQATT and CDR2 SNEGSKA (reference sequence). The CDR3 totals 13 residues.

This clonotype came up many times. This chain connects TRBV5-1 to TRBJ2-2, with 7 bases lining up with TRBD2. Germline V gives CDR1 SGHRS, CDR2 YFSETQ. After removal of 6 bases from V and 1 base from J, the junction contained 0 bases not matched to a gene. The CDR3 consists of 13 residues. The CDR3 loop is CASTSGNTGELFF. CDR3 DNA sequence: TGCGCCAGCACTAGCGGGAACACCGGGGAGCTGTTTTTT.

This clonotype has only a few counts. V usage is TRBV15 and J usage is TRBJ2-5; D gene unclear. The ends were cut back, 0 bases at V and 4 bases at J, with 6 bases in the middle. The CDR3 totals 13 residues. Germline V CDR1 and CDR2: LNHNV, YYDKDF (reference sequence). CDR3: CATSRDRGETQYF. The CDR3 region has the DNA TGTGCCACCAGCAGAGATCGAGGAGAGACCCAGTACTTC.

There are many counts of this clonotype. The chain employs TRBV20-1 and TRBJ1-1; D is possibly TRBD1 (6 bases). CDR1 is DFQATT and CDR2 is SNEGSKA in the germline V gene (reference sequence). The CDR3 runs to 13 residues. The CDR3 DNA is TGCAGCCCTTGGGGGGCGCGGGGCACTGAAGCTTTCTTT. It specifies CSPWGARGTEAFF.

This clonotype was detected ten times or more. This chain joins TRBV20-1 and TRBJ2-2; the match to TRBD2 covers 7 bases. Losses at the gene ends were 1 base for V and 1 base for J; bases not matched to a gene: 0. The length of the CDR3 is 14 residues. Germline assignment: CDR1 DFQATT and CDR2 SNEGSKA (reference sequence). The CDR3 loop is CSARGGRNTGELFF. The CDR3 bases are TGCAGTGCTAGAGGCGGGAGGAACACCGGGGAGCTGTTTTTT.

In this sample, this clonotype turned up many times. This sequence joins TRBV5-1 and TRBJ2-7; 9 nucleotides align to TRBD2. Trimming removed 0 bases from V and 2 bases from J; junction bases left unmatched: 6. In germline, CDR1 is SGHRS, CDR2 YFSETQ. The CDR3 runs to 16 residues. The CDR3 is CASSLVIAGAPYEQYF. CDR3 nucleotide sequence: TGCGCCAGCAGCTTGGTTATAGCGGGAGCCCCCTACGAGCAGTACTTC. Variable domain in full (rest from reference TRBV5-1 and TRBJ2-7): KAGVTQTPRYLIKTRGQQVTLSCSPISGHRSVSWYQQTPGQGLQFLFEYFSETQRNKGNFPGRFSGRQFSNSRSEMNVSTLELGDSALYLCASSLVIAGAPYEQYFGPGTRLTVT.